This TCR beta chain appears in the sequencing data of a study of shared clonotypes between healthy human individuals. Study information: Each donor had three CD4 naive, three CD4 memory, two CD8 naive and one CD8 memory plate.

Sequencing used immunoSEQ multiplex PCR; TCRdb keeps in-frame clones, though not all of them. Counted here are about 2.2 million clones, over 85% occurring once; the ten biggest clones make up more than 1.5%. Notes on the study in general: Relative to their counterparts shared across all four donors, non-shared clonotypes exhibited diminished generation probabilities. Larger estimated richness was generally seen in naive subsets than in memory subsets. The study found about 5% of naive CD4 clonotypes shared across a few donors.

Of note for this clone: What it recognizes is unknown.

It was CD45RO-negative cells, positively selected for CCR7, that made up naive CD8 cells, with terminally differentiated effector memory CD45RA+ cells excluded. CDR3 length: 14 amino acids. V shed 5 bases and J shed 9 bases, with 19 bases lying between them. The germline V gene encodes CDR1 PRHDT and CDR2 FYEKMQ (reference sequence). This chain uses TRBV13 with TRBJ2-5, with D unresolved. Sequenced sample: naive CD8+ T cells from PBMCs. This TCR came from a man aged 18 to 29 in good health. Some clones in this sample may be carry-over from other donors' samples. CDR3 sequence: CASSPPGRGGAQYF. The DNA of the CDR3 is TGTGCCAGCAGCCCACCCGGGCGCGGTGGGGCCCAGTACTTC.